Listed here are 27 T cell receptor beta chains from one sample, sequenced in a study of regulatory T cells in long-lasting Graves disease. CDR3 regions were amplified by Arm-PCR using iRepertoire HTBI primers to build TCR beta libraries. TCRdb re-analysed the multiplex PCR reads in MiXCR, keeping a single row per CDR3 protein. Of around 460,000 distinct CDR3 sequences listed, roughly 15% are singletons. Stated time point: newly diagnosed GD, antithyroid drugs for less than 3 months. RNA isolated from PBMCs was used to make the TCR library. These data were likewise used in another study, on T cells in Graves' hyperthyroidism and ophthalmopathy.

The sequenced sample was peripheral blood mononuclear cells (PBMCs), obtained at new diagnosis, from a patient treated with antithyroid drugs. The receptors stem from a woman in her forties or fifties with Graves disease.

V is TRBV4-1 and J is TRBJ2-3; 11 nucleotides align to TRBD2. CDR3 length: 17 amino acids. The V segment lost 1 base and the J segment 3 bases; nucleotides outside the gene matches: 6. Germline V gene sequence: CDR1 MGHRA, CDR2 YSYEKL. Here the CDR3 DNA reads TGCGCCAGCAGCCAAGTAGCGGGAGGGCTTCAGACAGATACGCAGTATTTT. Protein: CASSQVAGGLQTDTQYF.

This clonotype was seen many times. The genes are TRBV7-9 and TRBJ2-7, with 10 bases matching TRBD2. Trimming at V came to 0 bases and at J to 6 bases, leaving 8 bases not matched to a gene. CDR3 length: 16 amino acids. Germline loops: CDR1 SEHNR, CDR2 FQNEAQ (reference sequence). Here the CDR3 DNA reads TGTGCCAGCAGCTTAGCGCCTAGCGGGAGAAGCCCCGAGCAGTACTTC. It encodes CASSLAPSGRSPEQYF.

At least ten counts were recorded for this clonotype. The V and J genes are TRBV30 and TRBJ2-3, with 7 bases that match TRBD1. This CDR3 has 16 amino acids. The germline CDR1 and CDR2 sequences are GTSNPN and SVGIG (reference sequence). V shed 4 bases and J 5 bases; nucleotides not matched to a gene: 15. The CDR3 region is CAWTRGGRRFGDTQYF. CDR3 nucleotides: TGTGCCTGGACCAGAGGGGGCAGGAGATTCGGAGATACGCAGTATTTT.

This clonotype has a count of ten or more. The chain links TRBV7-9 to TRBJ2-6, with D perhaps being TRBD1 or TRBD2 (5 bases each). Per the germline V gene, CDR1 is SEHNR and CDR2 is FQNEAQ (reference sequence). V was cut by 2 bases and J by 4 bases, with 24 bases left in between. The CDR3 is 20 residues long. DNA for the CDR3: TGTGCCAGCAGCTTACGGCCCAGGGACCGACCCTCGGGGGGGGCCAACGTCCTGACTTTC. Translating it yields CASSLRPRDRPSGGANVLTF.

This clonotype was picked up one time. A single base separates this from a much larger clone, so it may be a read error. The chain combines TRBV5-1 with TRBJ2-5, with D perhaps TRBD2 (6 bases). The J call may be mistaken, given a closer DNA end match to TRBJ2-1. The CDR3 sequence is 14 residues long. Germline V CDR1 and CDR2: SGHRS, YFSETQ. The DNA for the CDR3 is TGCGCCAGCAGCTTGGAGGGACGGGGGTCCGAGCAGTTCTTC. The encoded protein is CASSLEGRGSEQFF.

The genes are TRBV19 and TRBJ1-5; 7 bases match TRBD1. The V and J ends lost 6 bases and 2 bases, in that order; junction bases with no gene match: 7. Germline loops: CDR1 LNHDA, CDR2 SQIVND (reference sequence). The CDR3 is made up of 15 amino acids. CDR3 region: CASRDRQGGNQPQHF. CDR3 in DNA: TGTGCCAGTAGGGATCGACAGGGCGGCAATCAGCCCCAGCATTTT.

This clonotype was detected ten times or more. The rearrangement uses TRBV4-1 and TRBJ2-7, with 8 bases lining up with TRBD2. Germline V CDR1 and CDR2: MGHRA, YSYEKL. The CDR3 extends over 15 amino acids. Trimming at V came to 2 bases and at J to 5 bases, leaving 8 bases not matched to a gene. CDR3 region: CASSQSFGGVDEQYF. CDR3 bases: TGCGCCAGCAGCCAATCTTTCGGGGGGGTCGACGAGCAGTACTTC.

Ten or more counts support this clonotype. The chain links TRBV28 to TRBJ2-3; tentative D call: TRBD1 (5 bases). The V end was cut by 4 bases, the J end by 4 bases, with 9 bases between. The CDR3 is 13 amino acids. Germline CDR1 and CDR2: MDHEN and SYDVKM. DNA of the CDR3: TGTGCCAGCAGTTATAGGGGCTCAGATACGCAGTATTTT. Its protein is CASSYRGSDTQYF.

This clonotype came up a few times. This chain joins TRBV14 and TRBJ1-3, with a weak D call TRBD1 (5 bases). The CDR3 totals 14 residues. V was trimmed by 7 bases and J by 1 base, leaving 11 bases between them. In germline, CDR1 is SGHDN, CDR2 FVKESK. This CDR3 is CASNPGTSGNTIYF. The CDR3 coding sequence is TGTGCCAGCAACCCAGGGACGTCTGGAAACACCATATATTTT.

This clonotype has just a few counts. CDR3 nucleotides: TGCAGCGCGACGGGGGGATGGAACACTGAAGCTTTCTTT. Translating gives CSATGGWNTEAFF. The chain is built from TRBV29-1 and TRBJ1-1; possible D gene TRBD1, 5 bases. The CDR3 loop spans 13 amino acids. Germline CDR1 reads SQVTM; CDR2 reads ANQGSEA. V was pared by 7 bases and J by 1 base, with 13 bases between.

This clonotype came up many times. CDR3: CASSYSSGASYEQYF. CDR3 nucleotides: TGTGCCAGCAGTTACTCGTCGGGAGCTTCCTACGAGCAGTACTTC. The genes are TRBV6-6 and TRBJ2-7; tentative D call: TRBD2 (6 bases). From germline, CDR1 is MNHNY and CDR2 SVGAGI (reference sequence). The CDR3 runs to 15 residues. V dropped 0 bases and J dropped 1 base, with 10 bases sitting between them.

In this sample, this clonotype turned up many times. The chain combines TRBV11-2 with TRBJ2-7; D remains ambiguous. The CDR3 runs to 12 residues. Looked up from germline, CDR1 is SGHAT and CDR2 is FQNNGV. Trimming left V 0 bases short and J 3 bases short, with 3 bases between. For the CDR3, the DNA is TGTGCCAGCAGCTTAGACGACTACGAGCAGTACTTC. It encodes CASSLDDYEQYF. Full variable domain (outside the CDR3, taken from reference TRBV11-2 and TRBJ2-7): EAGVAQSPRYKIIEKRQSVAFWCNPISGHATLYWYQQILGQGPKLLIQFQNNGVVDDSQLPKDRFSAERLKGVDSTLKIQPAKLEDSAVYLCASSLDDYEQYFGPGTRLTVT.

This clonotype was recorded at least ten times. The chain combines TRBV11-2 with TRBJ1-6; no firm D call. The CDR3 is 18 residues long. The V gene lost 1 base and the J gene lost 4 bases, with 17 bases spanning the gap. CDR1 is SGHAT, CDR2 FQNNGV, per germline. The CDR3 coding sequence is TGTGCCAGCAGCTTAGCCATGCCCTGGGGAGGGTATAATTCACCCCTCCACTTT. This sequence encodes CASSLAMPWGGYNSPLHF.

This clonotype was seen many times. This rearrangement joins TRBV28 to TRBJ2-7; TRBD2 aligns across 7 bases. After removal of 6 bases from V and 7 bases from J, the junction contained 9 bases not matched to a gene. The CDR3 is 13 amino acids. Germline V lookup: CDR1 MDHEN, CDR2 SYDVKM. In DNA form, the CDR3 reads TGTGCCAGCAGATCGACTAGCCCCTGGGAGCAGTACTTC. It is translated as CASRSTSPWEQYF. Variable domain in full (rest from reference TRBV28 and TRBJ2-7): DVKVTQSSRYLVKRTGEKVFLECVQDMDHENMFWYRQDPGLGLRLIYFSYDVKMKEKGDIPEGYSVSREKKERFSLILESASTNQTSMYLCASRSTSPWEQYFGPGTRLTVT.

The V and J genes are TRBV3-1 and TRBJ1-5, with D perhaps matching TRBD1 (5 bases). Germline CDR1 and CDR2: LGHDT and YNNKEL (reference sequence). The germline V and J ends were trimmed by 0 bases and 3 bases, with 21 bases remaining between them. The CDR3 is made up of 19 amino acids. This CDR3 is CASSQDIGDGGLSNQPQHF. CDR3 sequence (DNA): TGTGCCAGCAGCCAAGATATCGGGGACGGGGGTCTCTCCAATCAGCCCCAGCATTTT.

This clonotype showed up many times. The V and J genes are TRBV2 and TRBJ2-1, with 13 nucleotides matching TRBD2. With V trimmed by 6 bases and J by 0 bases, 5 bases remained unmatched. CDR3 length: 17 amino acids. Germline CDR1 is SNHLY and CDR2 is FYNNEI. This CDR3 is CASRLTSGRSSYNEQFF. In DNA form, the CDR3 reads TGTGCCAGCAGGTTGACTAGCGGGAGGAGCTCCTACAATGAGCAGTTCTTC.

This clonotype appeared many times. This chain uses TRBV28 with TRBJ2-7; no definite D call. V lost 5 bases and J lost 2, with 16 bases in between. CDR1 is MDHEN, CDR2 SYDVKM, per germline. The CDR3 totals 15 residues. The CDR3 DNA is TGTGCCAGCAGTGTCGCCTCGACCAGTGCCTACGAGCAGTACTTC. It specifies CASSVASTSAYEQYF.

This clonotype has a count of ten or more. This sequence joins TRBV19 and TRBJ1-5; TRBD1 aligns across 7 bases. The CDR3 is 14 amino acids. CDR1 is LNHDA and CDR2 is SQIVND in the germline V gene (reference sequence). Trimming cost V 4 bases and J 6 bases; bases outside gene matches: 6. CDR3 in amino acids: CASSTGQASQPQHF. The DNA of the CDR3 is TGTGCCAGTAGTACCGGACAGGCTTCTCAGCCCCAGCATTTT.

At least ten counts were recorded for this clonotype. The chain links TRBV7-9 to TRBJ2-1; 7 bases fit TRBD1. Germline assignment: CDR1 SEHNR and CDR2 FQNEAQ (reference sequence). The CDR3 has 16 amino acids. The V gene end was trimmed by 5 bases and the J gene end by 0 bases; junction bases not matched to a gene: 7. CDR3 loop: CASSITTGSSYNEQFF. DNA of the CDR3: TGTGCCAGCAGCATTACGACAGGGAGCTCCTACAATGAGCAGTTCTTC.

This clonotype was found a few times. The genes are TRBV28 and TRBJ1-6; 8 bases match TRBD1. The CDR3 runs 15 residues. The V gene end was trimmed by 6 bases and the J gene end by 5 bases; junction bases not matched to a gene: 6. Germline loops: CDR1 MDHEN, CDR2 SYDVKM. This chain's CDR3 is CASSRTGLNNSPLHF. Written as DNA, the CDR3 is TGTGCCAGCAGCCGGACAGGGCTCAATAATTCACCCCTCCACTTT.

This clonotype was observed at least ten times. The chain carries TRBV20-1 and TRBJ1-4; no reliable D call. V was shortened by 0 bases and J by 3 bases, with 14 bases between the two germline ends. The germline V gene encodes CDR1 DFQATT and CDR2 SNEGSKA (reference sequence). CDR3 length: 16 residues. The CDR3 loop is CSARDVSLSANEKLFF. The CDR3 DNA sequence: TGCAGTGCTAGAGATGTTTCGCTGTCGGCTAATGAAAAACTGTTTTTT.

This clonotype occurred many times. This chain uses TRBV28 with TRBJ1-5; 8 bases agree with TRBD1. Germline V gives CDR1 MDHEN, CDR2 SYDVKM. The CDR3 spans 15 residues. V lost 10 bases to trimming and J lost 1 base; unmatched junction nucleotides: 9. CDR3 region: CATRRTGRSNQPQHF. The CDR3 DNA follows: TGTGCCACCCGAAGGACAGGGAGAAGCAATCAGCCCCAGCATTTT.

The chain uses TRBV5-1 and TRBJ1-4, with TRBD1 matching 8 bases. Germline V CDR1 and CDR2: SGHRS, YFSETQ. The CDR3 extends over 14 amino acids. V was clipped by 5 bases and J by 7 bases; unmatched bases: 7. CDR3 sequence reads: CASRALGTGEKLFF. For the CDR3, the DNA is TGCGCCAGCAGAGCGCTCGGGACAGGTGAAAAACTGTTTTTT.

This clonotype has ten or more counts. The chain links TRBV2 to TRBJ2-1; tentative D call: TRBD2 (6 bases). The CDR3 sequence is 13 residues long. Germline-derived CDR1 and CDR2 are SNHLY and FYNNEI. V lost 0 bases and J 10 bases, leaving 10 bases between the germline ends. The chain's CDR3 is CASSEASEGEQFF. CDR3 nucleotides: TGTGCCAGCAGTGAAGCCTCGGAGGGAGAGCAGTTCTTC.

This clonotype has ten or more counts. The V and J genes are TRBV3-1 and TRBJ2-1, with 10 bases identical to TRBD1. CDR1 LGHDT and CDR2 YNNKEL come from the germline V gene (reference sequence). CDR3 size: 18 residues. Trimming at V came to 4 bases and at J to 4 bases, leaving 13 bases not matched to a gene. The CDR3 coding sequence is TGTGCCAGCAGCCTAACCCCCGGGACAGGGGAGGTGTACAATGAGCAGTTCTTC. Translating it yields CASSLTPGTGEVYNEQFF.

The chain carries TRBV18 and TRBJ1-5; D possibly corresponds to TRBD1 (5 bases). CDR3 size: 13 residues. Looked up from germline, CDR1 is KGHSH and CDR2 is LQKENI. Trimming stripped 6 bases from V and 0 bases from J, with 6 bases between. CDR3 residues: CASSGVSNQPQHF. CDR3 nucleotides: TGTGCCAGCTCGGGGGTTAGCAATCAGCCCCAGCATTTT. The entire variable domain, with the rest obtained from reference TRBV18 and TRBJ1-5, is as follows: NAGVMQNPRHLVRRRGQEARLRCSPMKGHSHVYWYRQLPEEGLKFMVYLQKENIIDESGMPKERFSAEFPKEGPSILRIQQVVRGDSAAYFCASSGVSNQPQHFGDGTRLSIL.

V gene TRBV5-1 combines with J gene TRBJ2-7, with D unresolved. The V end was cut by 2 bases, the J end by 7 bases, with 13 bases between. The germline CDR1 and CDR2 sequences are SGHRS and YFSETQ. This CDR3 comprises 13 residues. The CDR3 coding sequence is TGCGCCAGCAGCTTTGCGGCGCCGTCAGAGCAGTACTTC. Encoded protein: CASSFAAPSEQYF.